The 13 T cell receptor beta chains below all came from one sample that was sequenced in a study of T cell repertoires in cytomegalovirus infection. TCRdb passed the reads through MiXCR, listing each CDR3 protein once. The profile shows 110,000 to 150,000 distinct CDR3 sequences, around 32% of them singletons. Antigens of these TCRs are unknown. The source was CD8+ T cells from cultured PBMCs, collected from culture after CMV antigen stimulation. The receptors were gathered from a human donor in good health (CMV status not recorded). Some clones in this sample may be carry-over from other donors' samples.

This clonotype was seen a few times. The genes are TRBV7-8 and TRBJ1-4; D possibly corresponds to TRBD1 (5 bases). The CDR3 totals 13 residues. The V gene's germline CDR1 is SGHVS and CDR2 FQNEAQ. V lost 11 bases and J lost 0, with 10 bases in between. This chain's CDR3 is CAHRGATNEKLFF. The CDR3 DNA is TGTGCCCATAGGGGCGCAACTAATGAAAAACTGTTTTTT.

V is TRBV6-2 or TRBV6-3 and J is TRBJ2-6; TRBD1 agrees at 8 bases. Germline CDR1 and CDR2: MNHEY and SVGEGT. After removal of 4 bases from V and 4 bases from J, the junction contained 3 bases not matched to a gene. The CDR3 runs 15 residues. The chain's CDR3 is CASSFRGLGANVLTF. CDR3 DNA: TGTGCCAGCAGTTTCAGGGGGCTCGGGGCCAACGTCCTGACTTTC.

Written as DNA, the CDR3 is TGTGCCAGCAGGTCGACAGGGGGAGGCAATCAGCCCCAGCATTTT. Translating it yields CASRSTGGGNQPQHF. The J gene is TRBJ1-5, the V gene TRBV2, with TRBD1 matching 9 bases. Germline values: CDR1 SNHLY, CDR2 FYNNEI. CDR3 length: 15 residues. Trimming removed 6 bases from V and 2 bases from J; junction bases left unmatched: 5.

This clonotype was seen a few times. The V and J genes are TRBV3-1 and TRBJ2-3; 7 bases align to TRBD2. With 1 base clipped from V and 0 bases from J, the junction kept 10 bases outside the gene matches. Germline lookup yields CDR1 LGHDT and CDR2 YNNKEL (reference sequence). The CDR3 is made up of 18 amino acids. The CDR3, as DNA: TGTGCCAGCAGCCAAGTGGGGGGGAGCTTAACTAGCACAGATACGCAGTATTTT. It is translated as CASSQVGGSLTSTDTQYF.

This clonotype has only a few counts. The chain carries TRBV7-6 and TRBJ2-3; D is ambiguous. This CDR3 has 12 residues. Germline V lookup: CDR1 SGHVS, CDR2 FNYEAQ. V was trimmed by 3 bases and J by 3 bases, leaving 4 bases between them. CDR3 DNA: TGTGCCAGCAGCTTCTATACAGATACGCAGTATTTT. This sequence encodes CASSFYTDTQYF.

Here the CDR3 reads CASSYGVSYEQYF. The CDR3 bases are TGTGCCAGCAGTTACGGGGTCTCCTACGAGCAGTACTTC. This chain links TRBV6-6 with TRBJ2-7; D call uncertain. The CDR3 runs 13 residues. Trimming cost V 2 bases and J 0 bases, with 5 bases left between them. Germline V gives CDR1 MNHNY, CDR2 SVGAGI (reference sequence).

As for this clonotype: Just one base apart from a much larger clone, this may be a read error. The chain carries TRBV7-2 and TRBJ1-4; TRBD1 is a possible D gene (6 bases). Germline loops: CDR1 SGHTA, CDR2 FQGNSA. This CDR3 region has 16 residues. CDR3 nucleotide sequence: TGTGCCAGCAGCTCCGGGACAACCGCTGTCGGTGAAATACTGTTTTTT. Amino acids: CASSSGTTAVGEILFF.

The chain recombines TRBV12-3 or TRBV12-4 with TRBJ2-1, with no clear D. Between the trimmed V and J ends, which lost 3 bases and 0 bases, there was a span of 9 bases. This CDR3 region has 15 residues. The CDR3: CASSFGFSSYNEQFF. As DNA, the CDR3 is TGTGCCAGCAGTTTCGGCTTCAGCTCCTACAATGAGCAGTTCTTC.

This chain uses TRBV27 with TRBJ1-2; D gene ambiguous. V lost 4 bases and J 0 bases, leaving 9 bases between the germline ends. The CDR3 covers 14 residues. Germline CDR1 is MNHEY and CDR2 is SMNVEV (reference sequence). Here the CDR3 reads CASSSPDTNYGYTF. The CDR3 region has the DNA TGTGCCAGCAGTTCTCCCGACACTAACTATGGCTACACCTTC.

Here the CDR3 DNA reads TGTGCCAGCAGCGTTCCTCTCGACAGGGGCAACACCGGGGAGCTGTTTTTT. Protein: CASSVPLDRGNTGELFF. The chain recombines TRBV9 with TRBJ2-2; TRBD1 agrees at 8 bases. The junction had 8 bases not matched to a gene; V was cut back by 2 bases and J by 2 bases. The germline gives CDR1 SGDLS, CDR2 YYNGEE. This CDR3 has 17 amino acids.

The V call is TRBV11-2, the J call TRBJ2-3, with TRBD1 as a possible D gene (6 bases). V lost 2 bases to trimming and J lost 3 bases, with 9 bases between them. The CDR3 length is 14 residues. The germline gives CDR1 SGHAT, CDR2 FQNNGV. CDR3 loop: CASSLTGLTDTQYF. The CDR3 DNA reads TGTGCCAGCAGCTTAACAGGGTTGACAGATACGCAGTATTTT. The full variable domain, completed using reference TRBV11-2 and TRBJ2-3, is EAGVAQSPRYKIIEKRQSVAFWCNPISGHATLYWYQQILGQGPKLLIQFQNNGVVDDSQLPKDRFSAERLKGVDSTLKIQPAKLEDSAVYLCASSLTGLTDTQYFGPGTRLTVL.

The chain is built from TRBV7-8 and TRBJ2-3, with D possibly TRBD2 on 7 matching bases. Germline V gives CDR1 SGHVS, CDR2 FQNEAQ. CDR3 size: 15 residues. Trimming removed 2 bases from V and 3 bases from J, with 12 bases in between. The chain's CDR3 is CASSLLGGRTDTQYF. CDR3 coding DNA: TGTGCCAGCAGCTTATTGGGGGGGCGGACAGATACGCAGTATTTT.

The chain recombines TRBV7-9 with TRBJ1-6, with TRBD1 as a possible D gene (5 bases). The CDR3 has 14 amino acids. Trimming took off 4 bases at V and 3 bases at J, with 7 bases between the two ends. Per the germline V gene, CDR1 is SEHNR and CDR2 is FQNEAQ (reference sequence). CDR3 region: CASSSTVYNSPLHF. CDR3 sequence (DNA): TGTGCCAGCAGCTCGACAGTCTATAATTCACCCCTCCACTTT.